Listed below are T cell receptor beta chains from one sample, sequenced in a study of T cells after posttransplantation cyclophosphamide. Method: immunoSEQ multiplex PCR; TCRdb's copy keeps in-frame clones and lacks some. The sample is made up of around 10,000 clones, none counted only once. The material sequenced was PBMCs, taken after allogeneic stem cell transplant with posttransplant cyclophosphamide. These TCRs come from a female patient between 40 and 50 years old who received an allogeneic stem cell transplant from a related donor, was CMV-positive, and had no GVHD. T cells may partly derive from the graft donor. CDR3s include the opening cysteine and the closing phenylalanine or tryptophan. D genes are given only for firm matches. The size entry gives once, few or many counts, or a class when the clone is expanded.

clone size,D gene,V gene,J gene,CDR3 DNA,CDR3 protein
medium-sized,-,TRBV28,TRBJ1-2,TGTGCCAGCAGTTCTGGAGGGAGGGACTCTGGCTACACCTTC,CASSSGGRDSGYTF
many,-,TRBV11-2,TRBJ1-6,TGTGCCAGCAGCTTAGTATCAGGGAAAGGGGCACCCCTCCACTTT,CASSLVSGKGAPLHF
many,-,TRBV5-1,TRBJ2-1,TGCGCCTCCGAGGGCGGGAAGCTCGCCAATGAGCAGTTCTTC,CASEGGKLANEQFF
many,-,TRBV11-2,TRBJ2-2,TGTGCCAGCAGCCCACGGTCTGGCACCGGGGAGCTGTTTTTT,CASSPRSGTGELFF
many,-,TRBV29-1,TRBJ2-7,TGCAGCGTTGACAGGGGAAACGAGCAGTACTTC,CSVDRGNEQYF
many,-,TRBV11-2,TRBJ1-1,TGTGCCAGCAGCCCCCAGAGGGCGGGAGCGCTCATGAACACTGAAGCTTTCTTT,CASSPQRAGALMNTEAFF
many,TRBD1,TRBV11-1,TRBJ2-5,TGTGCCAGCAGCTCCGGGACAGGGCTGCAGACCCAGTACTTC,CASSSGTGLQTQYF
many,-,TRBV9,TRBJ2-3,TGTGCCAGCAGCGTAGGGTCAGGGAAAGGAACGGATACGCAGTATTTT,CASSVGSGKGTDTQYF
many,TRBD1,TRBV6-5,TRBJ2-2,TGTGCCAGCAGTTGGGGGACAGACACCGGGGAGCTGTTTTTT,CASSWGTDTGELFF
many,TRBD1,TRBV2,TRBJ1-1,TGTGCCAGCAGCCGGACAGGGGGGAACACTGAAGCTTTCTTT,CASSRTGGNTEAFF
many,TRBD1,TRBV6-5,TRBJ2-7,TGTGCCAGCAGTCCGGGACAGGGCATCTACGAGCAGTACTTC,CASSPGQGIYEQYF
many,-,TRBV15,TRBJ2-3,TGTGCCACCAGCAGAGCTCCAGATACGCAGTATTTT,CATSRAPDTQYF
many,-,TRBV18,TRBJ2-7,TGTGCCAGCTCAACAGTGCCCTACGAGCAGTACTTC,CASSTVPYEQYF
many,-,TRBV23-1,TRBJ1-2,TGCGCCAGCAGTCACAACTTCGAAACGTGTTATGGCTACACCTTC,CASSHNFETCYGYTF
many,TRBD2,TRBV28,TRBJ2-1,TGTGCCAGCAGTTTTCCCCAGGGAGCGGGAGGACGGAGCTCCTACAATGAGCAGTTCTTC,CASSFPQGAGGRSSYNEQFF
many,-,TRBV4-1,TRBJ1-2,TGCGCCAGCAGCCAAGTGTCAAACTATGGCTACACCTTC,CASSQVSNYGYTF